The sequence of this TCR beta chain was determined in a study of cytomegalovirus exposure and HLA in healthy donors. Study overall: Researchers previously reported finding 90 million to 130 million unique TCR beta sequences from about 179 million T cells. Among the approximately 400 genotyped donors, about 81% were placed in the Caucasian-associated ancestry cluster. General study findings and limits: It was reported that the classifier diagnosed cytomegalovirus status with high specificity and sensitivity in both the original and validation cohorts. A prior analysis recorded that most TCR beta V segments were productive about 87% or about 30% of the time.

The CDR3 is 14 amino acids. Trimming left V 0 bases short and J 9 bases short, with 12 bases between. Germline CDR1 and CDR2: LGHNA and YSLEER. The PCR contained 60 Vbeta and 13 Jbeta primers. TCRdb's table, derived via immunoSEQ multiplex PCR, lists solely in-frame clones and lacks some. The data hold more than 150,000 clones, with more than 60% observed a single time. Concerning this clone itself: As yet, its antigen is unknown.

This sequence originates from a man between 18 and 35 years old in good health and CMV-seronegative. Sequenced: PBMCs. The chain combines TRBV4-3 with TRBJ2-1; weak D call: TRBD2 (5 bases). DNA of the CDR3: TGCGCCAGCAGCCAAGATGGGCCCGCGGGTGAGCAGTTCTTC. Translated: CASSQDGPAGEQFF.